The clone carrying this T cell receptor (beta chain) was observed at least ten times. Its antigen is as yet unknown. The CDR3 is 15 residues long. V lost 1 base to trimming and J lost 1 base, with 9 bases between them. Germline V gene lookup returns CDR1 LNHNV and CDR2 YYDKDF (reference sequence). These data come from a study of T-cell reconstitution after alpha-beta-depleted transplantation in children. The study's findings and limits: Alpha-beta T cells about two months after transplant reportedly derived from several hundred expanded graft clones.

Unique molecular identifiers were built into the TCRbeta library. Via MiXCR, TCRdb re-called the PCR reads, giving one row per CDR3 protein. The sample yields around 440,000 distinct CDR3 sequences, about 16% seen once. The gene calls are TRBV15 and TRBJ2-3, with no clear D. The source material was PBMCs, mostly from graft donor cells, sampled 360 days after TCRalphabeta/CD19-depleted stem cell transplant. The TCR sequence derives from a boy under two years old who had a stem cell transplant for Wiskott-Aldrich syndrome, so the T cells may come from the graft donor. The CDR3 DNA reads TGTGCCACCAGCAGAGTAGCAATTGGCACAGATACGCAGTATTTT. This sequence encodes CATSRVAIGTDTQYF.